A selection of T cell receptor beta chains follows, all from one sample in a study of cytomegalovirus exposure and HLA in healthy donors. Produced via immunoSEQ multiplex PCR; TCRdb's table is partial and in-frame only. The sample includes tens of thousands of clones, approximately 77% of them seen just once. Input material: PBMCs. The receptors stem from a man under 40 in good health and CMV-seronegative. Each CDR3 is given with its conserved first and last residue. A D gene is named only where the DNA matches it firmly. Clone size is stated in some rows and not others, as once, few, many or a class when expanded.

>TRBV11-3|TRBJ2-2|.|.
TGTGCCAGCAGCTTAAACTCCTTTGCCGGGGAGCTGTTTTTT
CASSLNSFAGELFF
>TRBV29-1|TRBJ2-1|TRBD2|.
TGCAGCTCTACTAGCGGGGACTACAATGAGCAGTTCTTC
CSSTSGDYNEQFF
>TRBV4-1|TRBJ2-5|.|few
TGCGCCAGCAGCCAAGGGAGTAGCCCGGAGACCCAGTACTTC
CASSQGSSPETQYF
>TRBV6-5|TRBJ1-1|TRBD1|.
TGTGCCAGCAGTTACGACAGGGCCGTGAACACTGAAGCTTTCTTT
CASSYDRAVNTEAFF
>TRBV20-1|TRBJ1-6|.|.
TGCAGTGCTAGCAGGGGTTCACCCCTCCACTTT
CSASRGSPLHF
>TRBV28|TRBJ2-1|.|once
TGTGCCAGCAGTTTGTTCACGAGCTCCTACAATGAGCAGTTCTTC
CASSLFTSSYNEQFF
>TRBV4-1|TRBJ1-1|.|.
TGCGCCAGCAGCCAAGATAGAGGCACTGAAGCTTTCTTT
CASSQDRGTEAFF
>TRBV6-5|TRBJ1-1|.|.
TGTGCCAGCAGTTACGAGGGGGGGCGCGGAGCTTTCTTT
CASSYEGGRGAFF
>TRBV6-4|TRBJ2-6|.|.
TGTGCCAGCAGGGGGGCCAGCTCTGGGGCCAACGTCCTGACTTTC
CASRGASSGANVLTF
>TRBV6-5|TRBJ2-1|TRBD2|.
TGTGCCAGCAGTTATGGATCGGGGGGGTTCGATGAGCAGTTCTTC
CASSYGSGGFDEQFF
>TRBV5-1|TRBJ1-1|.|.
TGCGCCAGCAGCTTGGCTATGAGTGGGAACACTGAAGCTTTCTTT
CASSLAMSGNTEAFF
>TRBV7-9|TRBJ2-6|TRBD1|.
TGTGCCAGCAGCTCAAAGGACAGGGCTGGGGCCAACGTCCTGACTTTC
CASSSKDRAGANVLTF
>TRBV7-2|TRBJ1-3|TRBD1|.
TGTGCCAGCAGCTTATTTAACAGGGGGATCTCTGGAAACACCATATATTTT
CASSLFNRGISGNTIYF
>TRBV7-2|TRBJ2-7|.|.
TGTGCCAGCAGCTCCACCACACAGGTTTACGACGAGCAGTACTTC
CASSSTTQVYDEQYF
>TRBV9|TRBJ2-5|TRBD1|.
TGTGCCAGCAGCGTTCACCCCAACAGGGGACAAGAGACCCAGTACTTC
CASSVHPNRGQETQYF
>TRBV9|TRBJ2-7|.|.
TGTGCCAGCAGCGCGAGAACCGGGACTGAATACGAGCAGTACTTC
CASSARTGTEYEQYF
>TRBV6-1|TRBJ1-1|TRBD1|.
TGTGCCAGCAGGCCGCGGGACAGATTGAACACTGAAGCTTTCTTT
CASRPRDRLNTEAFF
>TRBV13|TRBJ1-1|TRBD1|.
TGTGCCAGCAGCTTAGACGGACAGGGGGTACCTGAAGCTTTCTTT
CASSLDGQGVPEAFF
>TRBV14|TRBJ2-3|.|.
TGTGCCAGCAGCCATCGCCTCCCAGTAGACAGGCGCACAGATACGCAGTATTTT
CASSHRLPVDRRTDTQYF